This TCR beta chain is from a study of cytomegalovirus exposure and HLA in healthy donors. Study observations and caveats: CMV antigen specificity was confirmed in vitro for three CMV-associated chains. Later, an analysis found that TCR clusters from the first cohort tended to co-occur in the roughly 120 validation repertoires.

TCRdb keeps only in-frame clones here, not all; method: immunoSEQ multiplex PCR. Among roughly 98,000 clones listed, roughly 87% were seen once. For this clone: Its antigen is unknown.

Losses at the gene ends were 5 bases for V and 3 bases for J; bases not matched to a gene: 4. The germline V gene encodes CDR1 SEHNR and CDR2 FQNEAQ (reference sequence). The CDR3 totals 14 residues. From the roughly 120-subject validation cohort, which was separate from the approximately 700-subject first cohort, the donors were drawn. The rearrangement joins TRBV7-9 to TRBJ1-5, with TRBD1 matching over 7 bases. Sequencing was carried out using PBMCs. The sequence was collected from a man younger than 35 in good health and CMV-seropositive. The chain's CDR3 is CASSIQGNNQPQHF. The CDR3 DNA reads TGTGCCAGCAGCATACAGGGGAACAATCAGCCCCAGCATTTT.